This record covers a single TCR beta chain. Only one count was recorded for this clone. Which antigen it targets is not known. It has no much larger one-base neighbor in the sample; base qualities were not kept. The sample is drawn from a study of beta chain features in type 1 diabetes (dated by TCRdb to 2016 to 2019). In terms of the full investigation: Patients and healthy donors did not differ in mean age, gender distribution, total cell number or subset yield. A total of approximately 110,000,000 sorted cells were examined across all samples, and a strong correlation was observed between cell number per subset and RNA yield. Regulatory and stem cell-like memory subsets were obtained from only 8 patients and about 8 healthy donors, while naive and central memory subsets were obtained from all 28 donors. The study compared the TCRB repertoires of sorted circulating CD4+ T cell subsets in recently diagnosed type 1 diabetes patients with those in matched healthy donors. Points the paper makes about the study in general: Only small numbers of individuals were included in the HLA sub-analyses, which left unresolved whether HLA type had any influence on TCRB rearrangement. Because cDNA rather than genomic DNA was sequenced, highly expressing activated cells could have been over-represented, although no difference in activation and CD3 levels was found between groups. A moderate but significant shortening of TCRB CDR3 length was observed in type 1 diabetes patients in all four CD4+ subsets. Shorter templates might have been favored by PCR, but patient and control samples were amplified and corrected together, so both groups would have been affected equally by any skew. Naive, central memory and regulatory TCRB repertoires appeared more similar among patients than among healthy donors. At VDJ recombination sites, patients with type 1 diabetes made fewer insertions and deleted more nucleotides, a pattern implying thymic rearrangement abnormalities.

The entire amount of isolated RNA was reverse transcribed using the High Capacity cDNA Reverse Transcription Kit, so the sequenced TCRB transcripts were expressed ones. Naive, central memory and regulatory T cell samples underwent deep immunoSEQ sequencing, averaging around 4 million total reads per sample. Sorted cells were lysed in RLT buffer and RNA was extracted with DNase-treated RNeasy Micro or Mini kits, depending on cell number. To prevent cross-contamination, every cell subset was processed on its own, while patient and healthy donor samples were processed together. The immunoSEQ multiplex PCR was used to amplify TCRB sequences from cDNA, generating 87-bp fragments that spanned the CDR3 region. Amplicons were sequenced on the Illumina HiSeq platform. Per the authors' processing: PCR bias was corrected computationally using synthetic template baselines, and reads within Hamming distance 2 were collapsed, with unmergeable singletons discarded. Reads were aligned against IMGT so that V, D and J genes, CDR3 length and insertions or deletions at six rearrangement sites could be assigned. Within each subset, clonotype counts were normalized to sorted cell number, after which true diversity and Gini coefficients were computed with the tcR R package. The overlap coefficient, calculated on TCRB nucleotide sequences, was used to quantify repertoire sharing. Drawn from immuneACCESS, this table holds only the in-frame rearrangements with V and J called that TCRdb kept. Clones are partly lost; checked studies trace under half to an unresolved V gene and leave the rest unexplained. Clone size and the V and J calls come from that table; the DNA yielded D and trimming. The sample table shows some 44,000 clones, and around 70% are seen once. Clones ranked in the top ten supply approximately 2% of the sample.

Each donor gave one peripheral blood draw, roughly 110 mL on average, collected into heparinised tubes. A BD FACSAria II and a panel including CD45RO, CCR7, CD25, CD127, CD95 and CD27 were used to sort naive, central memory, regulatory and stem cell-like memory CD4+ T cells. A purity above 95% was achieved for all sorted populations. PBMCs were isolated immediately by Lymphoprep density gradient centrifugation and stained directly without culture. To minimize batch effects, samples were stained and sorted in pairs, one healthy donor with one patient per experiment. CDR1 and CDR2, looked up from the germline V gene, are SGHTA and FQGNSA. The junction carries 9 bases between V and J, which are trimmed by 10 bases and 0 bases respectively. The cysteine opens and the phenylalanine closes a CDR3 of 13 amino acids. Just the 39-base CDR3 DNA is kept, in frame starting at base 1.

Recombination joined TRBV7-2 with TRBJ2-2, with TRBD2 as a weak D call on 5 bases. The TCR originated in a woman between 18 and 29 years old with type 1 diabetes. Material for sequencing was Tregs from blood. The sample's cell subset or site label is to be understood as: regulatory CD4+ T cells. The CDR3 reads CATRTPNTGELFF. The DNA reads as follows: TGTGCCACCAGGACTCCGAACACCGGGGAGCTGTTTTTT.